The T cell receptor beta chain under discussion was sequenced for a study of blood T cells in healthy people across ages. General study findings and limits: Estimates drawn from one million T cells were deemed to understate diversity.

A note on this clonotype: As yet, its antigen is unknown.

Combining a sample-barcoded 5' primer with a J-beta primer mix, a second PCR ran for 7 to 11 cycles. TCRdb independently ran MiXCR on the 5' RACE reads; one entry per CDR3 protein. The profile shows about 970,000 distinct CDR3 sequences, roughly 51% of them singletons. Input material: blood. The sequence came from an older woman in good health.

The CDR3 protein is CASRREAGGTQYF. CDR3 bases: TGCGCCAGCAGGAGGGAGGCTGGGGGTACGCAGTATTTT. The chain combines TRBV5-1 with TRBJ2-3; D might be TRBD2 (6 bases). Germline CDR1 and CDR2: SGHRS and YFSETQ. CDR3 length: 13 amino acids. V was cut by 5 bases and J by 8 bases, with 15 bases left in between.